The 31 T cell receptor beta chains reported below all come from one sample, sequenced in a study of CD8+ T cells in alopecia areata. Treatment reported: oral pan-JAK inhibitor, 5-10 mg twice daily. cDNA serving as the sequencing template came from extracted, reverse transcribed RNA. TCRdb's copy holds only in-frame clones and misses some; the assay was immunoSEQ multiplex PCR. This repertoire shows 150,000 to 200,000 clones, about three fifths found once; its top ten account for approximately 0.91%. The specimen was CD4+ T cells sorted from blood, collected at week 4, from a patient treated with tofacitinib. The receptors shown here come from a human donor with alopecia areata.

This CDR3 is CSVELGSEQFF. The CDR3 DNA reads TGCAGCGTTGAACTGGGTTCTGAGCAGTTCTTC. V usage is TRBV29-1 and J usage is TRBJ2-1; no reliable D call. Germline CDR1 SQVTM, CDR2 ANQGSEA. This CDR3 is built from 11 residues. V dropped 2 bases and J dropped 9 bases, with 8 bases sitting between them.

This clone was counted once. The chain links TRBV7-2 to TRBJ2-5; a possible D gene is TRBD2 (5 bases). The length of the CDR3 is 15 residues. Looked up from germline, CDR1 is SGHTA and CDR2 is FQGNSA. Between the trimmed V and J ends, which lost 5 bases and 2 bases, there was a span of 15 bases. The CDR3 DNA reads as TGTGCCAGCAGCAATGTGGCGGGTCGACAAGAGACCCAGTACTTC. It yields the protein CASSNVAGRQETQYF.

This clone was found a few times. The V call is TRBV2, the J call TRBJ2-1; no clear D gene. CDR1 and CDR2 (germline): SNHLY, FYNNEI. CDR3 length equals 13 residues. V gave up 4 bases and J gave up 4 bases, with 8 bases separating them. The CDR3 nucleotides read TGTGCCAGCAGTGTCGACGTTTACAATGAGCAGTTCTTC. This sequence encodes CASSVDVYNEQFF.

V gene TRBV18 combines with J gene TRBJ2-1; D is perhaps TRBD2 (5 bases). Germline V lookup: CDR1 KGHSH, CDR2 LQKENI. CDR3 length: 15 residues. The V end lost 5 bases, the J end lost 2 bases, and 13 bases lay between the germline ends. CDR3 DNA: TGTGCCAGCTCAGCCACTAGGGTGCCCTACAATGAGCAGTTCTTC. It is translated as CASSATRVPYNEQFF.

V gene TRBV7-2 combines with J gene TRBJ1-5; unclear D gene. There are 15 residues in the CDR3. Trimming took off 1 base at V and 1 base at J, with 8 bases between the two ends. The V gene's germline CDR1 is SGHTA and CDR2 FQGNSA. Here the CDR3 reads CASSLVGLSNQPQHF. The CDR3 bases are TGTGCCAGCAGCTTAGTAGGTTTGAGCAATCAGCCCCAGCATTTT.

The sample holds a few counts of this clone. CDR3 region: CASSPDGTSYEQYF. The CDR3 region has the DNA TGTGCCAGCTCACCAGACGGAACCTCCTACGAGCAGTACTTC. The chain is built from TRBV18 and TRBJ2-7; the D is unclear. This CDR3 spans 14 amino acids. The germline V gene encodes CDR1 KGHSH and CDR2 LQKENI. V was shortened by 2 bases and J by 0 bases, with 8 bases between the two germline ends.

For the CDR3, the DNA is TGCAGCGTATCGACCGGGACAGGGGAAAATTCACCCCTCCACTTT. Translating it yields CSVSTGTGENSPLHF. V usage is TRBV29-1 and J usage is TRBJ1-6; 10 bases line up with TRBD1. Germline V gene data show CDR1 as SQVTM and CDR2 as ANQGSEA. The junction had 9 bases not matched to a gene; V was cut back by 6 bases and J by 7 bases. CDR3 size: 15 residues. The whole variable domain, filled in from reference TRBV29-1 and TRBJ1-6, reads SAVISQKPSRDICQRGTSLTIQCQVDSQVTMMFWYRQQPGQSLTLIATANQGSEATYESGFVIDKFPISRPNLTFSTLTVSNMSPEDSSIYLCSVSTGTGENSPLHFGNGTRLTVT.

V usage is TRBV29-1 and J usage is TRBJ2-1, with D maybe TRBD1 (5 bases). Germline-derived CDR1 and CDR2 are SQVTM and ANQGSEA. The V end lost 7 bases, the J end lost 9 bases, and 16 bases lay between the germline ends. The CDR3 contains 12 residues. The CDR3 DNA follows: TGCAGCGCGAACTTCAGGGTTTTTGAGCAGTTCTTC. Its translation: CSANFRVFEQFF.

The chain combines TRBV2 with TRBJ2-1, with D perhaps TRBD1 or TRBD2 (5 bases each). Trimming left V 7 bases short and J 3 bases short, with 16 bases between. CDR1 and CDR2 (germline): SNHLY, FYNNEI. CDR3 length: 15 residues. This chain's CDR3 is CASTRGTGSYNEQFF. CDR3 coding DNA: TGTGCCAGCACCCGAGGGACGGGGAGCTACAATGAGCAGTTCTTC.

This chain joins TRBV29-1 and TRBJ2-1; 12 positions agree with TRBD2. Germline V gene data show CDR1 as SQVTM and CDR2 as ANQGSEA. The J segment lost 0 bases and the V segment lost 6 bases, leaving 9 bases of the junction unmatched. The CDR3 sequence is 17 residues long. The CDR3 loop reads CSVRGLAGGSSYNEQFF. The CDR3 DNA sequence: TGCAGCGTCCGAGGGCTAGCGGGGGGGAGCTCCTACAATGAGCAGTTCTTC.

This clone was recorded a few times. This sequence joins TRBV7-9 and TRBJ2-3; 10 positions match TRBD2. Unmatched junction bases numbered 5, after V lost 5 bases and J lost 0 bases. The CDR3 has 16 amino acids. CDR1 is SEHNR, CDR2 FQNEAQ, per germline (reference sequence). The CDR3 spells CASSHTLAGSTDTQYF. The CDR3 coding sequence is TGTGCCAGCAGCCACACACTAGCGGGGAGCACAGATACGCAGTATTTT.

The rearrangement links TRBV4-1 to TRBJ1-4, with 8 bases aligning to TRBD1. CDR1 and CDR2 (germline): MGHRA, YSYEKL. V lost 0 bases and J lost 8; bases outside the gene matches: 8. This CDR3 is built from 16 residues. DNA of the CDR3: TGCGCCAGCAGCCAAGATCCCGGACAGGGAAGAGAAAAACTGTTTTTT. Protein: CASSQDPGQGREKLFF.

This chain joins TRBV5-6 and TRBJ1-2; 7 nucleotides agree with TRBD1. CDR1 SGHDT and CDR2 YYEEEE come from the germline V gene. The CDR3 consists of 14 residues. The junction had 8 bases not matched to a gene; V was cut back by 4 bases and J by 5 bases. The CDR3 nucleotides read TGTGCCAGCAGCCCACACAGGGGCGCTTATGGCTACACCTTC. It encodes CASSPHRGAYGYTF.

The V call is TRBV29-1, the J call TRBJ1-1; D might be TRBD1 (5 bases). Germline loops: CDR1 SQVTM, CDR2 ANQGSEA. V lost 1 base to trimming and J lost 5 bases, with 11 bases between them. The CDR3 has 13 residues. The CDR3 region is CSVEGGTGTEAFF. The CDR3 nucleotides read TGCAGCGTTGAAGGAGGGACGGGAACTGAAGCTTTCTTT.

The chain combines TRBV10-3 with TRBJ1-1; possible D gene TRBD1, 5 bases. Germline values: CDR1 ENHRY, CDR2 SYGVKD. V gave up 11 bases and J gave up 1 base, with 14 bases separating them. There are 13 residues in the CDR3. CDR3 sequence: CAAGRRGNTEAFF. The CDR3, as DNA: TGTGCCGCGGGACGGAGAGGGAACACTGAAGCTTTCTTT.

A note on this clone: The identical CDR3 is also encoded by other nucleotide sequences in the sample. This chain links TRBV9 with TRBJ2-5; D tentatively reads TRBD1 or TRBD2 (6 bases each). This CDR3 has 14 residues. The germline CDR1 and CDR2 sequences are SGDLS and YYNGEE. With 0 bases removed from V and 1 base from J, the gap between germline ends came to 7 bases. CDR3 region: CASSVGGAQETQYF. In DNA, the CDR3 is TGTGCCAGCAGCGTAGGGGGGGCCCAAGAGACCCAGTACTTC.

This clone was seen only once. V is TRBV20-1 and J is TRBJ2-7; D ambiguous. The CDR3 length is 10 residues. The ends were cut back, 4 bases at V and 5 bases at J, with 6 bases in the middle. Germline CDR1 reads DFQATT; CDR2 reads SNEGSKA (reference sequence). CDR3 sequence reads: CSATQDEQYF. The CDR3 DNA reads as TGCAGTGCTACCCAGGACGAGCAGTACTTC.

The V call is TRBV15, the J call TRBJ2-3; TRBD2 aligns across 9 bases. The CDR3 covers 14 residues. The trim removed 8 bases at V and 4 bases at J, leaving 7 bases unmatched. Germline V gene sequence: CDR1 LNHNV, CDR2 YYDKDF (reference sequence). CDR3 in amino acids: CATWRGGAADTQYF. DNA of the CDR3: TGTGCCACCTGGCGCGGGGGGGCCGCAGATACGCAGTATTTT.

The rearrangement uses TRBV7-3 and TRBJ1-2, with 11 bases matching TRBD1. The CDR3 extends over 14 amino acids. J lost 4 bases, V lost 5 bases, and 3 bases had no gene match. Germline CDR1 is SGHTA and CDR2 is FQGTGA. CDR3 sequence reads: CASSAGTGGYGYTF. In DNA, the CDR3 is TGTGCCAGCAGCGCTGGGACAGGGGGCTATGGCTACACCTTC.

The chain links TRBV7-9 to TRBJ2-7, with TRBD1 identical over 7 bases. CDR1 and CDR2 (germline): SEHNR, FQNEAQ (reference sequence). This CDR3 contains 13 residues. The V gene end was trimmed by 5 bases and the J gene end by 4 bases; junction bases not matched to a gene: 5. The CDR3 sequence: CASSPTGVYEQYF. As DNA, the CDR3 is TGTGCCAGCAGCCCAACAGGGGTTTACGAGCAGTACTTC.

This chain links TRBV11-2 with TRBJ1-5; D is uncertain. Trimming pared 2 bases from V and 4 bases from J, leaving 12 bases between. Germline CDR1 SGHAT, CDR2 FQNNGV. This CDR3 region has 15 residues. The chain's CDR3 is CASSLSSLGNQPQHF. DNA of the CDR3: TGTGCCAGCAGCTTATCGTCGCTCGGTAATCAGCCCCAGCATTTT.

The V and J genes are TRBV25-1 and TRBJ1-2, with D unclear. Between the trimmed V and J ends, which lost 5 bases and 5 bases, there was a span of 12 bases. The CDR3 length is 13 residues. Germline values: CDR1 MGHDK, CDR2 SYGVNS. CDR3 sequence reads: CASSQDGKYGYTF. The CDR3 DNA is TGTGCCAGCAGTCAGGACGGGAAATATGGCTACACCTTC.

J is TRBJ2-3 and V is TRBV5-6; TRBD2 matches 8 bases. The germline V gene has CDR1 SGHDT and CDR2 YYEEEE. The CDR3 is 16 residues long. V lost 2 bases, J lost 4 bases, and 9 bases stayed unmatched. CDR3 amino acids: CASSFKTGGRPDTQYF. The CDR3 DNA follows: TGTGCCAGCAGCTTTAAAACGGGGGGGCGCCCAGATACGCAGTATTTT.

The rearrangement uses TRBV27 and TRBJ2-4, with 12 bases fitting TRBD1. Germline V gene lookup returns CDR1 MNHEY and CDR2 SMNVEV (reference sequence). V dropped 6 bases and J dropped 8; count of bases not matched to a gene: 8. The CDR3 has 15 amino acids. CDR3 in amino acids: CASRTGTGGGHIQYF. In nucleotides, the CDR3 is TGTGCCAGCAGAACCGGGACAGGGGGCGGTCACATTCAGTACTTC.

The chain links TRBV18 to TRBJ1-4; D is undetermined. Germline V CDR1 and CDR2: KGHSH, LQKENI. Trimming removed 4 bases at V and 1 base at J, with 4 bases between. The CDR3 extends over 13 amino acids. This chain's CDR3 is CASSRGTNEKLFF. For the CDR3, the DNA is TGTGCCAGCTCACGGGGAACTAATGAAAAACTGTTTTTT.

The chain combines TRBV29-1 with TRBJ2-5, with D tentatively TRBD1 (6 bases). Germline CDR1 SQVTM, CDR2 ANQGSEA. The CDR3 has 12 amino acids. V shed 7 bases and J shed 0 bases, with 9 bases lying between them. The CDR3 nucleotides are TGCAGCGATGACAGGTACCAAGAGACCCAGTACTTC. This codes for CSDDRYQETQYF. The variable domain in full, with the rest retrieved from reference TRBV29-1 and TRBJ2-5, is SAVISQKPSRDICQRGTSLTIQCQVDSQVTMMFWYRQQPGQSLTLIATANQGSEATYESGFVIDKFPISRPNLTFSTLTVSNMSPEDSSIYLCSDDRYQETQYFGPGTRLLVL.

The chain has TRBV2 and TRBJ1-6; D not certain. Germline-derived CDR1 and CDR2 are SNHLY and FYNNEI. The CDR3 is 15 amino acids. The germline V and J ends were trimmed by 1 base and 6 bases, with 10 bases remaining between them. The CDR3, as DNA: TGTGCCAGCAGTGAAGAGCAGAACCTTAATTCACCCCTCCACTTT. As protein: CASSEEQNLNSPLHF.

This rearrangement joins TRBV30 to TRBJ2-3, with D perhaps matching TRBD1 (5 bases). The CDR3 length is 12 residues. CDR1 is GTSNPN, CDR2 SVGIG, per germline (reference sequence). V was trimmed by 4 bases and J by 4 bases, leaving 9 bases between them. Here the CDR3 reads CAWIQGADTQYF. In DNA form, the CDR3 reads TGTGCCTGGATCCAGGGCGCAGATACGCAGTATTTT.

V and J are TRBV29-1 and TRBJ1-1; D not resolved. The germline V gene has CDR1 SQVTM and CDR2 ANQGSEA. The CDR3 contains 11 residues. Trimming left V 8 bases short and J 0 bases short, with 7 bases between. The CDR3 region is CSTEMNTEAFF. DNA of the CDR3: TGCAGCACAGAGATGAACACTGAAGCTTTCTTT.

This chain uses TRBV5-1 with TRBJ1-1; D remains unclear. V lost 1 base and J lost 7, with 8 bases in between. CDR1 and CDR2 from the germline V gene are SGHRS and YFSETQ. The CDR3 loop spans 12 amino acids. CDR3 residues: CASSLNVGEAFF. CDR3 DNA: TGCGCCAGCAGCTTGAATGTCGGTGAAGCTTTCTTT.

This rearrangement joins TRBV11-2 to TRBJ1-6; D is undetermined. The CDR3 extends over 14 amino acids. CDR1 and CDR2 (germline): SGHAT, FQNNGV. V lost 1 base and J 5 bases, leaving 6 bases between the germline ends. The CDR3 DNA sequence: TGTGCCAGCAGCTTAGCTGACCATAATTCACCCCTCCACTTT. It translates to CASSLADHNSPLHF.